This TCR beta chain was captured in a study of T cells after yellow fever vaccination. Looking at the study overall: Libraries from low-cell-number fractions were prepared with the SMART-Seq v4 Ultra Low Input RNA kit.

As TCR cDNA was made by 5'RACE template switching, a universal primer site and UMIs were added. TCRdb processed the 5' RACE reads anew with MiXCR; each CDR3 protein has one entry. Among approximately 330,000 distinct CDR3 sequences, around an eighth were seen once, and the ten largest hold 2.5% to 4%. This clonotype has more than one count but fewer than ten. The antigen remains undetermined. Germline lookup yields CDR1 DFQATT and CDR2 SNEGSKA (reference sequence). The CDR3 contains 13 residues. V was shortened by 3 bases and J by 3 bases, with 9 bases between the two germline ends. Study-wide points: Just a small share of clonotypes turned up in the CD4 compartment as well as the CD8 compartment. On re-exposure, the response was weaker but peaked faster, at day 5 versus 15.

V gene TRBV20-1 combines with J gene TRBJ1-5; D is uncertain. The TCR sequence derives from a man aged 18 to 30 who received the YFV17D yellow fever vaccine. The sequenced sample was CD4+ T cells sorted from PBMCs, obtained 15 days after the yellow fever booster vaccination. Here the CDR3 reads CSARRQDNQPQHF. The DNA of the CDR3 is TGCAGTGCTAGGCGCCAAGACAATCAGCCCCAGCATTTT.